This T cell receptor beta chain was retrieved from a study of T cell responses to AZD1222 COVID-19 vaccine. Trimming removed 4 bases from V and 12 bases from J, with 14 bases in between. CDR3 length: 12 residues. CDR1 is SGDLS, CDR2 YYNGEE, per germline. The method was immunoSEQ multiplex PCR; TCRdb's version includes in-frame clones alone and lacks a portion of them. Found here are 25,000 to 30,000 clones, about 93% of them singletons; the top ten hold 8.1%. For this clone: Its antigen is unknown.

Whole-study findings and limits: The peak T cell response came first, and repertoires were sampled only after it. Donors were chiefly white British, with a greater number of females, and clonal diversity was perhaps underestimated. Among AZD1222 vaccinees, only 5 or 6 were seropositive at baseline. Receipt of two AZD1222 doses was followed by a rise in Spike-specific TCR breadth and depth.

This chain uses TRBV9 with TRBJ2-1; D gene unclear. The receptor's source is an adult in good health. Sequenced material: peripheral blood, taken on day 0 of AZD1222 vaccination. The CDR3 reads CASSPYPGAQFF. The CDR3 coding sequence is TGTGCCAGCAGCCCTTACCCTGGTGCGCAGTTCTTC.